The rows below give T cell receptor beta chains drawn from one sample of a study of blood T cell repertoires in COVID-19. The protocol was immunoSEQ multiplex PCR, while the TCRdb copy is restricted to in-frame clones and leaves out a portion. The sample lists around 170,000 clones; 86% were seen once. Sequencing used PBMCs or T cells enriched from blood (not recorded which). Receptors originate from a woman between 25 and 40 years old who had recovered from COVID-19. CDR3s include the opening cysteine and the closing phenylalanine or tryptophan. A D gene is named only where the DNA matches it firmly. Clone size, where shown, is once, few, many, or a class for clones that have expanded.

clone_size | d_call | j_call | v_call | cdr3_nt | cdr3_aa
NA | TRBD2 | TRBJ2-1 | TRBV5-1 | TGCGCCAGCAGCTTGGCGTCGGGACTAGCAAGCTATGAGCAGTTCTTC | CASSLASGLASYEQFF
NA | NA | TRBJ2-7 | TRBV6-5 | TGTGCCAGCAGTCAGGGGACAGAGCAGTACTTC | CASSQGTEQYF
NA | NA | TRBJ2-5 | TRBV14 | TGTGCCAGCAGCCCCCAGACAGTAAACCAAGAGACCCAGTACTTC | CASSPQTVNQETQYF
few | NA | TRBJ2-2 | TRBV6-4 | TGTGCCAGCAGTGACAGGGGGACAGGGGAGCTGTTTTTT | CASSDRGTGELFF
NA | TRBD2 | TRBJ2-3 | TRBV2 | TGTGCCAGCAGTGCCGCGGGAGTCTACACAGATACGCAGTATTTT | CASSAAGVYTDTQYF
NA | TRBD2 | TRBJ2-7 | TRBV6-5 | TGTGCCAGCAGTTGGGGACTAGCGGGAGGTGGATACGAGCAGTACTTC | CASSWGLAGGGYEQYF
once | TRBD2 | TRBJ2-6 | TRBV2 | TGTGCCAGCAGTGAAGGCGGGAGAACGTCTGGGGCCAACGTCCTGACTTTC | CASSEGGRTSGANVLTF
few | TRBD1 | TRBJ2-6 | TRBV7-9 | TGTGCCAGCAGCTTTCTCAGGGGGCAATCCTCTGGGGCCAACGTCCTGACTTTC | CASSFLRGQSSGANVLTF
NA | NA | TRBJ2-7 | TRBV30 | TGTGCCTGGAGCGATGTTACTCCCCGCTACGAGCAGTACTTC | CAWSDVTPRYEQYF
NA | NA | TRBJ1-2 | TRBV7-9 | TGTGCCAGCAGTCAAAGGACAGTTGGAGAGTCGGGGGGCTACACCTTC | CASSQRTVGESGGYTF
NA | TRBD2 | TRBJ2-5 | TRBV2 | TGTGCCAGCAGTGGGTTTGGGGGGGGGTCCGGAGAGACCCAGTACTTC | CASSGFGGGSGETQYF
NA | TRBD1 | TRBJ2-1 | TRBV10-3 | TGTGCCATCAGTGAGTCGAACAGGGGGCAGTTCTTC | CAISESNRGQFF
NA | NA | TRBJ2-7 | TRBV29-1 | TGCAGCGTTGTTGAGCAGGGATTCTACGAGCAGTACTTC | CSVVEQGFYEQYF
NA | TRBD2 | TRBJ2-7 | TRBV28 | TGTGCCAGCAGTTTTAGGTCCGGGGGGGAGCAGTACTTC | CASSFRSGGEQYF
NA | NA | TRBJ2-6 | TRBV2 | TGTGCCAGCAGCACCGCCGGTACCATCTCTGGGGCCAACGTCCTGACTTTC | CASSTAGTISGANVLTF
once | NA | TRBJ2-2 | TRBV7-2 | TGTGCCAGCAGCTTAGATCGCCCACTAGCTGGCACCGGGGAGCTGTTTTTT | CASSLDRPLAGTGELFF
NA | NA | TRBJ1-5 | TRBV30 | TGTGCCTGGAGTTCACAGCCCAATCAGCCCCAGCATTTT | CAWSSQPNQPQHF
NA | TRBD1 | TRBJ1-1 | TRBV29-1 | TGCAGCGTGGGGAGGACAGGGGCGAACACTGAAGCTTTCTTT | CSVGRTGANTEAFF
NA | TRBD1 | TRBJ2-5 | TRBV27 | TGTGCCAGCAGACGACAGGGGGCGGGGGAGACCCAGTACTTC | CASRRQGAGETQYF
few | NA | TRBJ1-1 | TRBV29-1 | TGCAGCGGGGGACATACGAACACTGAAGCTTTCTTT | CSGGHTNTEAFF
few | TRBD2 | TRBJ2-5 | TRBV15 | TGTGCCACCAGCCGAGGGACTAGCGGGGGGCAAGAGACCCAGTACTTC | CATSRGTSGGQETQYF
NA | TRBD2 | TRBJ2-7 | TRBV11-2 | TGTGCCAGCAGCTCTAGCGGCAAGAGCTCCTACGAGCAGTACTTC | CASSSSGKSSYEQYF
NA | NA | TRBJ1-3 | TRBV11-2 | TGTGCCAGCAGCTTCTGGGGCAGCCTCTCTGGAAACACCATATATTTT | CASSFWGSLSGNTIYF
NA | TRBD1 | TRBJ1-1 | TRBV9 | TGTGCCAGCGGGACAGGGGGCACTGAAGCTTTCTTT | CASGTGGTEAFF
NA | NA | TRBJ2-1 | TRBV7-9 | TGTGCCAGCAGCCGTAGGCGGGGTTACGGGGATGAGCAGTTCTTC | CASSRRRGYGDEQFF
NA | NA | TRBJ1-3 | TRBV30 | TGTGCCTGGAGTTCCAACCTCGGGGGGACTGGAAACACCATATATTTT | CAWSSNLGGTGNTIYF
NA | NA | TRBJ2-2 | TRBV5-4 | TGTGCCAGCAGCTTGGGGGCGGAGGCGAACACCGGGGAGCTGTTTTTT | CASSLGAEANTGELFF
NA | TRBD2 | TRBJ2-3 | TRBV28 | TGTGCCAGCAGCCCCGACTGGGGGGGGGAAACAGATACGCAGTATTTT | CASSPDWGGETDTQYF
NA | TRBD1 | TRBJ1-1 | TRBV12-3/TRBV12-4 | TGTGCCAGTTCGCAGGGGGATCGTGGTGAAGCTTTCTTT | CASSQGDRGEAFF
NA | TRBD2 | TRBJ2-2 | TRBV5-4 | TGTGCCAGCAGCTTGCAAGCGGGAGGATTGTCCGGGGAGCTGTTTTTT | CASSLQAGGLSGELFF
NA | NA | TRBJ1-4 | TRBV7-6 | TGTGCCAGCAGCTTAGCTGTCTTGGGGGCGCGGCCTAATGAAAAACTGTTTTTT | CASSLAVLGARPNEKLFF
NA | NA | TRBJ1-1 | TRBV5-4 | TGTGCCAGCAGCTTGGGACTTCGTCCTGAAGCTTTCTTT | CASSLGLRPEAFF